Reported below is one T cell receptor beta chain. Its cognate antigen is unknown. Using immunoSEQ multiplex PCR, the repertoire was profiled, and TCRdb retains in-frame clones only, with some absent. The table records about 5,600 clones, about 64% of them present only once. The sample belongs to a study of CD8 T cell repertoires and HIV-1 epitope variants. At the level of the study: Cultures ran roughly ten days, with IL-2, IL-7 and IL-15 added on days 3 and 7. Separate from the cultures, 1M uncultured T cells served as baseline. Findings and limits, study-wide: No clonotypes responded to the TAALDMSHF plasma variant; a few recognized KF9, one HW9.

V was clipped by 2 bases and J by 6 bases; unmatched bases: 1. The CDR3 totals 13 residues. Germline assignment: CDR1 SGHNT and CDR2 YYREEE (reference sequence). The chain has TRBV5-4 and TRBJ1-4; TRBD1 matches 7 bases. The TCR sequence derives from a male donor with HIV. Sequencing was done on a sample of cultured CD8+ T cells derived from PBMCs. As DNA, the CDR3 is TGTGCCAGCAGCTTTGACAGGGATGAAAAACTGTTTTTT. Translating gives CASSFDRDEKLFF.